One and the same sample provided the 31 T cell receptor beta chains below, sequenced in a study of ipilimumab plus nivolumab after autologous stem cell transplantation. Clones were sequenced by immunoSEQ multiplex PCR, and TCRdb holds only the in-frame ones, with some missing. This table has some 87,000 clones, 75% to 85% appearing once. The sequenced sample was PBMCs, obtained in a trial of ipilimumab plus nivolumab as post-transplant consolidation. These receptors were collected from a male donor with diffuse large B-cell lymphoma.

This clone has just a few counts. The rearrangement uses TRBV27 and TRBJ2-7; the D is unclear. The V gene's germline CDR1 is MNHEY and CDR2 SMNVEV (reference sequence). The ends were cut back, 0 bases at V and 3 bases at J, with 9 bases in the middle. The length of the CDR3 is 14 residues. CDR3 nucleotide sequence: TGTGCCAGCAGTTTATCCAGGAACCACTACGAGCAGTACTTC. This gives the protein CASSLSRNHYEQYF.

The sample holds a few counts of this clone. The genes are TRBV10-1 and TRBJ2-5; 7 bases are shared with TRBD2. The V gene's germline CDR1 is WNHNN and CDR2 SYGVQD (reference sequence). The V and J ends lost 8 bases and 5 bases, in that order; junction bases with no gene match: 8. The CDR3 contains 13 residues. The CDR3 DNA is TGCGCCAGCCGGGGGGAGGGATTGGAGACCCAGTACTTC. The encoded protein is CASRGEGLETQYF.

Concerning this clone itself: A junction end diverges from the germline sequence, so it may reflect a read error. The CDR3 loop is CVSSLSGDEQYF. The CDR3 DNA follows: TGTGTCAGCTCCCTCTCCGGGGACGAGCAGTACTTC. The chain links TRBV18 to TRBJ2-7, with D perhaps TRBD2 (5 bases). The germline V gene encodes CDR1 KGHSH and CDR2 LQKENI. The CDR3 spans 12 residues.

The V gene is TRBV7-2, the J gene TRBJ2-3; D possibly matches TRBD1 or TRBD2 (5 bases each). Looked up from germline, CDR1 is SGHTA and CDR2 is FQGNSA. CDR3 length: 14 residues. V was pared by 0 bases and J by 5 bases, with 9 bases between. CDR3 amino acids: CASSLAGTEDTQYF. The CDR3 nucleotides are TGTGCCAGCAGCTTAGCCGGGACCGAAGATACGCAGTATTTT.

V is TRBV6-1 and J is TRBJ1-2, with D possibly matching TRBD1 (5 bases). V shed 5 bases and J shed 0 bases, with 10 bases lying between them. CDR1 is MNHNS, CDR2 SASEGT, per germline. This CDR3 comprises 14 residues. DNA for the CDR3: TGTGCCAGCAGTACGGGACTGACTAACTATGGCTACACCTTC. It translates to CASSTGLTNYGYTF.

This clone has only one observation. CDR3 protein: CAWSPRQGLPYGYTF. CDR3 in DNA: TGTGCCTGGAGTCCCCGACAGGGACTCCCCTATGGCTACACCTTC. This chain uses TRBV30 with TRBJ1-2, with TRBD1 identical over 7 bases. Germline V gene sequence: CDR1 GTSNPN, CDR2 SVGIG (reference sequence). Unmatched junction bases numbered 10, after V lost 2 bases and J lost 4 bases. The CDR3 runs 15 residues. Together with reference TRBV30 and TRBJ1-2, the CDR3 gives the full variable domain: SQTIHQWPATLVQPVGSPLSLECTVEGTSNPNLYWYRQAAGRGLQLLFYSVGIGQISSEVPQNLSASRPQDRQFILSSKKLLLSDSGFYLCAWSPRQGLPYGYTFGSGTRLTVV.

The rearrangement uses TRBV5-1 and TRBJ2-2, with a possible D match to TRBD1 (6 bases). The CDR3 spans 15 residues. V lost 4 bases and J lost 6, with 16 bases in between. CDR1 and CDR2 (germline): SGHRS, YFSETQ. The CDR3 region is CASSPGTSGAGELFF. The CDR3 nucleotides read TGCGCCAGCAGCCCGGGGACATCTGGGGCCGGGGAGCTGTTTTTT. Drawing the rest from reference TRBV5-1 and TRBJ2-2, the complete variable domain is KAGVTQTPRYLIKTRGQQVTLSCSPISGHRSVSWYQQTPGQGLQFLFEYFSETQRNKGNFPGRFSGRQFSNSRSEMNVSTLELGDSALYLCASSPGTSGAGELFFGEGSRLTVL.

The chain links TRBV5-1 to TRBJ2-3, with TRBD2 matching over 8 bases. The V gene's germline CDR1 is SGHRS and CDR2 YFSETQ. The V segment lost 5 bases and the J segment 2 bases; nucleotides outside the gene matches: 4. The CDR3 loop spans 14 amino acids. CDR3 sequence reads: CASSYSGDTDTQYF. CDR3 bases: TGCGCCAGCAGTTATAGCGGGGACACAGATACGCAGTATTTT.

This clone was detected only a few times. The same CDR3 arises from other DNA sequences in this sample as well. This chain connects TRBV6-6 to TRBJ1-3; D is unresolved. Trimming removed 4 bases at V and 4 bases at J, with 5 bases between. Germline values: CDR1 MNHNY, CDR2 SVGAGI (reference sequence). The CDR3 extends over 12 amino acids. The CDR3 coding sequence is TGTGCCAGCAGTTTGCAGGGAAACACCATATATTTT. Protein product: CASSLQGNTIYF.

The CDR3 spells CASSYLGSGDQETQYF. In DNA form, the CDR3 reads TGTGCCAGCAGTTACTTGGGTAGCGGGGACCAAGAGACCCAGTACTTC. The chain employs TRBV6-5 and TRBJ2-5; 8 bases fit TRBD2. The CDR3 runs 16 residues. Germline V CDR1 and CDR2: MNHEY, SVGAGI. V trimming: 1 base; J trimming: 0 bases; junction bases outside the gene matches: 4.

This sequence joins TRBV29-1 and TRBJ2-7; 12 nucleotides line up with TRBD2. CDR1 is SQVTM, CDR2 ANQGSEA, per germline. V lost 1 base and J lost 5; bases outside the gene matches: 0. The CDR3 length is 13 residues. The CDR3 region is CSVEGLAGDEQYF. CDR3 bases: TGCAGCGTTGAAGGACTAGCGGGGGACGAGCAGTACTTC.

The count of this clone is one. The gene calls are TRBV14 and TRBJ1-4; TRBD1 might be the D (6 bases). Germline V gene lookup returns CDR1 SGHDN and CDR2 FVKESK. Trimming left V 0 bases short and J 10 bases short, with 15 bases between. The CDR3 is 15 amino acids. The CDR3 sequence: CASSQEQQGWGKLFF. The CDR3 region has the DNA TGTGCCAGCAGCCAAGAACAACAGGGCTGGGGAAAACTGTTTTTT. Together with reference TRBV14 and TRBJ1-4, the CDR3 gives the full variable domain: EAGVTQFPSHSVIEKGQTVTLRCDPISGHDNLYWYRRVMGKEIKFLLHFVKESKQDESGMPNNRFLAERTGGTYSTLKVQPAELEDSGVYFCASSQEQQGWGKLFFGSGTQLSVL.

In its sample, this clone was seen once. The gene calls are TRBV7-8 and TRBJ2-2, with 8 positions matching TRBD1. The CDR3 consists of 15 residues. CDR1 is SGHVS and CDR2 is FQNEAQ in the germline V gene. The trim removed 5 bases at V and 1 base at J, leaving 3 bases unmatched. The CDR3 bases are TGTGCCAGCAGCCGCGGGACAGGGAACACCGGGGAGCTGTTTTTT. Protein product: CASSRGTGNTGELFF. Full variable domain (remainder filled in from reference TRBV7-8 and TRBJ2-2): GAGVSQSPRYKVAKRGQDVALRCDPISGHVSLFWYQQALGQGPEFLTYFQNEAQLDKSGLPSDRFFAERPEGSVSTLKIQRTQQEDSAVYLCASSRGTGNTGELFFGEGSRLTVL.

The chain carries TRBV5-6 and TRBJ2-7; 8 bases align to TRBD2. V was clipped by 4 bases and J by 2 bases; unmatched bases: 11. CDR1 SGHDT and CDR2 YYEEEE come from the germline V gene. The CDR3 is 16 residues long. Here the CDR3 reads CASSDPPERGTYEQYF. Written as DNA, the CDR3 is TGTGCCAGCAGCGACCCTCCGGAGCGGGGGACCTACGAGCAGTACTTC.

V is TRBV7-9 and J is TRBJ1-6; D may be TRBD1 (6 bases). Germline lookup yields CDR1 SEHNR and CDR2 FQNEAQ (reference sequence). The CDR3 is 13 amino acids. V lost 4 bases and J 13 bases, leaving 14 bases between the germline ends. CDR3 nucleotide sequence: TGTGCCAGCAGCTCCGAACAGGGCTTCCCCCTCCACTTT. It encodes CASSSEQGFPLHF.

This chain's CDR3 is CASSLETRNTIYF. For the CDR3, the DNA is TGTGCCAGCAGTTTGGAAACTAGAAACACCATATATTTT. The chain links TRBV2 to TRBJ1-3, with D uncertain. This CDR3 comprises 13 residues. Trimming removed 5 bases at V and 5 bases at J, with 10 bases between. The germline V gene has CDR1 SNHLY and CDR2 FYNNEI. The variable domain in full, completed from reference TRBV2 and TRBJ1-3, reads EPEVTQTPSHQVTQMGQEVILRCVPISNHLYFYWYRQILGQKVEFLVSFYNNEISEKSEIFDDQFSVERPDGSNFTLKIRSTKLEDSAMYFCASSLETRNTIYFGEGSWLTVV.

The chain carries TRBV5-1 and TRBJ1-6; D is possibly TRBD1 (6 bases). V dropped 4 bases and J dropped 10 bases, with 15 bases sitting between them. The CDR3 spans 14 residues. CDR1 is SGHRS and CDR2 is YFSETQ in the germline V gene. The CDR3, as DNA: TGCGCCAGCAGCGGAACAGGGTTCGGGTCACCCCTCCACTTT. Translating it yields CASSGTGFGSPLHF.

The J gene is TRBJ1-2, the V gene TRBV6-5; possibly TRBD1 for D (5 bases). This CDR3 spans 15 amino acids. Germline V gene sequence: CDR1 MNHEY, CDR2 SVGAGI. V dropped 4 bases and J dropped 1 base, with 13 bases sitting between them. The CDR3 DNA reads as TGTGCCAGCAGTTCCGGGACCTTCGTTAACTATGGCTACACCTTC. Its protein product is CASSSGTFVNYGYTF.

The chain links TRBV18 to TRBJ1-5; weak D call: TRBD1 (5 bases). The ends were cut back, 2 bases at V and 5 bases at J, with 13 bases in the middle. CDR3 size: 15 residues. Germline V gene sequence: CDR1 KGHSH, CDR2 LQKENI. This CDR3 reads CASSPGEGAHQPQHF. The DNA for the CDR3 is TGTGCCAGCTCACCAGGCGAAGGGGCTCATCAGCCCCAGCATTTT.

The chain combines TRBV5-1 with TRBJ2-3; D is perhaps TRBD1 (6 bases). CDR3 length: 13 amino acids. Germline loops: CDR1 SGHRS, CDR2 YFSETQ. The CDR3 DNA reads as TGCGCAAGTTCCCCCAGGGGCCCAGATACGCAGTATTTT. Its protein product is CASSPRGPDTQYF.

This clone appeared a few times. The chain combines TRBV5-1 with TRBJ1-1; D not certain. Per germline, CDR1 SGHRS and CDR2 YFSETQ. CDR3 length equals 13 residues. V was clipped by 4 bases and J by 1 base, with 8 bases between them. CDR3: CASSLEGNTEAFF. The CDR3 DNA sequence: TGCGCCAGCAGCCTGGAGGGGAACACTGAAGCTTTCTTT.

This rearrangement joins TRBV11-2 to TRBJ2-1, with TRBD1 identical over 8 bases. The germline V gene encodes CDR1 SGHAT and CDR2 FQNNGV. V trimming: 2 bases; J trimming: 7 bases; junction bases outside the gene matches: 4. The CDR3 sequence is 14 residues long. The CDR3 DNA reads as TGTGCCAGCAGCTTAAACAGGGGGTTGAATGAGCAGTTCTTC. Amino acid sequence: CASSLNRGLNEQFF.

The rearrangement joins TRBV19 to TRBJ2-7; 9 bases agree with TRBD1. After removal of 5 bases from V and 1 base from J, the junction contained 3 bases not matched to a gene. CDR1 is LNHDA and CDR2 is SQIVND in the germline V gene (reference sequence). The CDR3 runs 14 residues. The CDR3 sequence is CASSVQGASYEQYF. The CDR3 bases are TGTGCCAGTAGTGTACAGGGGGCTTCCTACGAGCAGTACTTC. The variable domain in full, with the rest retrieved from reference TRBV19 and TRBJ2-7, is DGGITQSPKYLFRKEGQNVTLSCEQNLNHDAMYWYRQDPGQGLRLIYYSQIVNDFQKGDIAEGYSVSREKKESFPLTVTSAQKNPTAFYLCASSVQGASYEQYFGPGTRLTVT.

The CDR3 coding sequence is TGTGCCAGCAGCACGGACAGGGTCGGCGAGCAGTACTTC. This encodes CASSTDRVGEQYF. The chain carries TRBV2 and TRBJ2-7; TRBD1 matches 8 bases. Germline loops: CDR1 SNHLY, CDR2 FYNNEI. Trimming at V came to 6 bases and at J to 6 bases, leaving 7 bases not matched to a gene. The CDR3 spans 13 residues.

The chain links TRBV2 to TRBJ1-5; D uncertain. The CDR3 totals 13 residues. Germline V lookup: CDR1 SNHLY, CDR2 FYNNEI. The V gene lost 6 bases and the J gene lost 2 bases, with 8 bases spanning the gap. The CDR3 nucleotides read TGTGCCAGCAGGCAGAACCGCAATCAGCCCCAGCATTTT. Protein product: CASRQNRNQPQHF.

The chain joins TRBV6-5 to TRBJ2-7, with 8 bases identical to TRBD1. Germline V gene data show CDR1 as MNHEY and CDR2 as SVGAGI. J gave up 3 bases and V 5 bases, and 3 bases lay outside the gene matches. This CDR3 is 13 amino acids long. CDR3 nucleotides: TGTGCCAGCAGTCGGGACAGGTACTACGAGCAGTACTTC. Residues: CASSRDRYYEQYF.

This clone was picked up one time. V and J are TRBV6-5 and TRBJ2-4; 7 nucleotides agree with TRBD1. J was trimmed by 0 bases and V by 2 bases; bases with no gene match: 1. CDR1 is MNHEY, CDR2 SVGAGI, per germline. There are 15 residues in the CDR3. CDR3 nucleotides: TGTGCCAGCAGTTACCGGACAGGAGCCAAAAACATTCAGTACTTC. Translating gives CASSYRTGAKNIQYF.

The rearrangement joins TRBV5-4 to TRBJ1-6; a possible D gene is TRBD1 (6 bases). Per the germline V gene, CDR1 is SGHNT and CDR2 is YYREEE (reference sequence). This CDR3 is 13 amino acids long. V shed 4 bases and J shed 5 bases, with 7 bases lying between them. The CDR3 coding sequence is TGTGCCAGCAGCAGGGACAATAATTCACCCCTCCACTTT. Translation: CASSRDNNSPLHF. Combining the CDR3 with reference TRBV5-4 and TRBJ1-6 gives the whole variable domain ETGVTQSPTHLIKTRGQQVTLRCSSQSGHNTVSWYQQALGQGPQFIFQYYREEENGRGNFPPRFSGLQFPNYSSELNVNALELDDSALYLCASSRDNNSPLHFGNGTRLTVT.

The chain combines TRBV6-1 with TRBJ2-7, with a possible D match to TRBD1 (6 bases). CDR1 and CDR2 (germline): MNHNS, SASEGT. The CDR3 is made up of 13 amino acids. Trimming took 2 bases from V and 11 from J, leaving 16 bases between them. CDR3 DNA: TGTGCCAGCAGTGAACAGGGGAAGCGAGTTAAGTACTTC. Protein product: CASSEQGKRVKYF.

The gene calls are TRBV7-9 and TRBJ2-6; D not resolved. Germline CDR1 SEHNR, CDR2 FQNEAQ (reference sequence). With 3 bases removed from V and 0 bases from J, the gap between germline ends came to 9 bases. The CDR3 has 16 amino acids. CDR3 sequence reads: CASSFHTLSGANVLTF. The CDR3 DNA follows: TGTGCCAGCAGCTTCCACACCCTCTCTGGGGCCAACGTCCTGACTTTC.

CDR3 bases: TGTGCCAGCTCACCAGACAGGGTGCGTGGTGGCTACACCTTC. It yields the protein CASSPDRVRGGYTF. The chain couples TRBV18 to TRBJ1-2; 7 bases agree with TRBD1. The V and J ends lost 2 bases and 7 bases, in that order; junction bases with no gene match: 7. The CDR3 loop spans 14 amino acids. Germline V gene sequence: CDR1 KGHSH, CDR2 LQKENI.